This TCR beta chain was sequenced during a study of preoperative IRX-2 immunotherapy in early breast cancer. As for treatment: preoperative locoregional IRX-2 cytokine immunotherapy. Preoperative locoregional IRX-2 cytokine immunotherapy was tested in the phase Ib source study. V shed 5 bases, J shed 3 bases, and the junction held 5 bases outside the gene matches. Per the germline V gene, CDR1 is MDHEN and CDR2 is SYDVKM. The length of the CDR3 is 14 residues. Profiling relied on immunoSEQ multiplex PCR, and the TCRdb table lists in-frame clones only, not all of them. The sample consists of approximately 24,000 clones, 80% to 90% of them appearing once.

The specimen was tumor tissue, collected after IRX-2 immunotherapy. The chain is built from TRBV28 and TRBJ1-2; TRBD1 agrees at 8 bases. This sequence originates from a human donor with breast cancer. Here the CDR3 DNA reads TGTGCCAGCAGTCCCCAGGACAGGGACTATGGCTACACCTTC. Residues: CASSPQDRDYGYTF.